Included here is one T cell receptor (beta chain) sequence, with context. As yet, its antigen is unknown. The protocol was immunoSEQ multiplex PCR, while the TCRdb copy is restricted to in-frame clones and leaves out a portion. The sample consists of 180,000 or so clones, about 89% of them appearing once. The sample originates from a study of cytomegalovirus exposure and HLA in healthy donors. Background on the study: Both the 120 validation repertoires and the approximately 700 first-cohort repertoires used the same platform, as reported by a later analysis.

Germline lookup yields CDR1 SGHTA and CDR2 FQGNSA. Trimming took off 1 base at V and 5 bases at J, with 11 bases between the two ends. The CDR3 runs 14 residues. The study drew the donors from its approximately 110-subject validation cohort, separate from the roughly 710-subject first cohort. Points from the study as a whole: Testing in vitro showed three CMV-associated chains specific for CMV antigens.

Sequencing input: PBMCs. The gene calls are TRBV7-2 and TRBJ2-5; no clear D gene. This sequence originates from a man between 18 and 29 years old in good health and CMV-seropositive. DNA of the CDR3: TGTGCCAGCAGCTTAGGAGGTAGAAGGGAGACCCAGTACTTC. Translating it yields CASSLGGRRETQYF.